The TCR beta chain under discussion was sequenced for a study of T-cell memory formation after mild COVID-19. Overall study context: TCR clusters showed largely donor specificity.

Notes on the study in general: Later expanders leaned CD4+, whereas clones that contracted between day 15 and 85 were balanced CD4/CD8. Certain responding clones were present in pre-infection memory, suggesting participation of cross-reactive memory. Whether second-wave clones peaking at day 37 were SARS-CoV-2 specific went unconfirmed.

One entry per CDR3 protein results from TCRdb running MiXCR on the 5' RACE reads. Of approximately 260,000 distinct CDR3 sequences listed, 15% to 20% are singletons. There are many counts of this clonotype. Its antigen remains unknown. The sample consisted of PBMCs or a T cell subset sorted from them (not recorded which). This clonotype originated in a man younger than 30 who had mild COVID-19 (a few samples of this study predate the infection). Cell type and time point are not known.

The CDR3: CSASGTSGGLEQYF. Written as DNA, the CDR3 is TGCAGTGCGTCCGGGACTAGCGGGGGTCTCGAGCAGTACTTC. The chain recombines TRBV20-1 with TRBJ2-7; the match to TRBD2 covers 14 bases. The V segment lost 6 bases and the J segment 6 bases; nucleotides outside the gene matches: 7. From germline, CDR1 is DFQATT and CDR2 SNEGSKA (reference sequence). CDR3 size: 14 residues.